Below, one T cell receptor beta chain is given with its context. Its antigen specificity is not known. Within one base of it there is no much larger clone, and no base qualities were kept. This specimen belongs to a study of regulatory T cells in long-lasting Graves disease (dated by TCRdb to the early 2020s). Looking at the study overall: Persistent Graves' disease was defined as persistently positive TSH receptor autoantibodies together with antithyroid drug treatment for over 5 years. The study was registered as a clinical trial and conducted in China. A total of some 35 samples underwent TCR sequencing: around 13 from persistent and some 20 from newly diagnosed Graves' disease patients. Peripheral blood TCR sequencing and RNA sequencing compared persistent Graves' disease patients with newly diagnosed Graves' disease patients. On average, persistent Graves' disease patients in the clinical cohort had been on antithyroid drugs for about 9.3 years.

Overall study outcomes, separate from this receptor: Because the primary lesion, thyroid tissue, could not be accessed, the study looked at peripheral blood alone. The authors noted that the small sample size was a limitation that may lower accuracy. Only the TCR beta chain was sequenced and analyzed. More public clonotypes were shared among persistent patients (2,741) than among newly diagnosed patients (966). Compared with newly diagnosed patients, patients with persistent Graves' disease had lower TCR Shannon entropy and fewer highly expanded clones, which suggests clonal expansion. TRBV28, TRBJ1-2 and TRBJ2-5 were preferentially used in persistent disease, while TRBV20-1 and TRBJ2-1 were favored in newly diagnosed disease.

The library was generated by multiplex PCR. Sequenced using an Illumina HiSeq 4000. CDR3 regions were amplified by Arm-PCR with iRepertoire HTBI primers to construct TCR beta libraries. PCR products were gel purified before sequencing. Per the original workflow: Across samples, about 64 TRBV and 14 TRBJ segments were identified and used for gene usage analysis of CDR3 amino acid clonotypes. COPE and FqMerger were used to merge the filtered high-quality paired reads into contigs. Contigs were aligned with BLAST to IMGT TRBV, TRBD and TRBJ reference genes, and CDR3 was defined per IMGT. Any clonotype with a frequency above 0.1% was counted as a highly expanded clone. Repertoire diversity was measured by Shannon entropy, and V-J evenness by the Gini coefficient. A clonotype was considered public if more than one individual shared it. TCRdb handled the public reads itself, with Q25 trimming in fastp and clone calling in MiXCR, and kept productive beta chains. One record per CDR3 amino acid sequence lists the most common genes and DNA. The V and J calls shown here were made by TCRdb, not taken from the authors' results. This sample is represented by over 450,000 distinct CDR3 sequences; roughly a fifth of them were singletons. The top ten hold roughly 7.7% of the sample.

Looking up the germline V gene yields CDR1 MGHRA and CDR2 YSYEKL. The CDR3, cysteine through phenylalanine, is 15 amino acids long. Of the read, only the CDR3 DNA is kept; its 45 bases are in frame from base 1. Trimming at the junction amounts to 2 bases on V and 4 bases on J, and the germline ends lie 12 bases apart. The time point label for this specimen denotes: persistent/refractory GD, antithyroid drugs over 5 years with positive TRAb. For both TCR sequencing and RNA sequencing, RNA was extracted from PBMCs in TRIzol. The diagnosis of Graves' disease was made according to American Thyroid Association guidelines. Patients were recruited from an endocrinology department in Xi'an, China. From each patient, approximately 9.9 milliliters of peripheral blood was collected into an EDTA anticoagulant tube. Ficoll Paque Plus density gradient separation was used to isolate PBMCs, and no additional T cell sorting was done. An Agilent 2100 Bioanalyzer and agarose gel were used to check RNA quality, while a NanoDrop 2000 measured RNA concentration.

The source of this sequence is a female donor with Graves disease. The sequencing used peripheral blood mononuclear cells (PBMCs), collected when the disease was refractory, from a patient treated with antithyroid drugs. This chain is built from TRBV4-1 and TRBJ1-3; D gene: possibly TRBD1, on 6 matching bases. The nucleotide sequence reads TGCGCCAGCAGCCAACCTACAGGGATAGGAAACACCATATATTTT. This codes for CASSQPTGIGNTIYF.